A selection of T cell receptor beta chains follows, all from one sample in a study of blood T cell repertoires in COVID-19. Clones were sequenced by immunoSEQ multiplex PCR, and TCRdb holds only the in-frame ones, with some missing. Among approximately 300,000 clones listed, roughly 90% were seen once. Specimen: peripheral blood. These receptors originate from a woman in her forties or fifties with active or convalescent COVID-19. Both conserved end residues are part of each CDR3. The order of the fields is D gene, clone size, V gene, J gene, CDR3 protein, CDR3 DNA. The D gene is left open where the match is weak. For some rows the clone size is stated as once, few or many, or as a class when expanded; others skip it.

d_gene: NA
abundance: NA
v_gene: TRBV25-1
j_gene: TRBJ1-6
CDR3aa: CASSEYREYSPLHF
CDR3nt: TGTGCCAGCAGTGAATACAGGGAATATTCACCCCTCCACTTT

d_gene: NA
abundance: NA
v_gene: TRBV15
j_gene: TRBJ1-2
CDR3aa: CATSRDRNYGYTF
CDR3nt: TGTGCCACCAGCAGAGACCGGAACTATGGCTACACCTTC

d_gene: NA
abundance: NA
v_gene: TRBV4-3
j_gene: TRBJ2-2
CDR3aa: CASSQARGTTGELFF
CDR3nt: TGCGCCAGCAGCCAAGCCAGGGGAACCACCGGGGAGCTGTTTTTT

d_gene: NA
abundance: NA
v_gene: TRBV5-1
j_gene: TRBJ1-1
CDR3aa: CASSLGGGGTEAFF
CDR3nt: TGCGCCAGCAGCTTGGGGGGCGGCGGCACTGAAGCTTTCTTT

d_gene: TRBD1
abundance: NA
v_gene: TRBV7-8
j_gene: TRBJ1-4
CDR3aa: CASSHGTTGGTEKLFF
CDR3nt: TGTGCCAGCAGCCACGGCACTACAGGGGGCACTGAAAAACTGTTTTTT

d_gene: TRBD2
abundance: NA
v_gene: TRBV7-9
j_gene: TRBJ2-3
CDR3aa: CASSLASGGPTDTQYF
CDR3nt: TGTGCCAGCAGCTTAGCTAGCGGGGGGCCCACAGATACGCAGTATTTT

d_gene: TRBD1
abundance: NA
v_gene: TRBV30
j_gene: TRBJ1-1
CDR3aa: CAWSRPGTGGTEAFF
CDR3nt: TGTGCCTGGAGCAGGCCCGGGACAGGGGGCACTGAAGCTTTCTTT

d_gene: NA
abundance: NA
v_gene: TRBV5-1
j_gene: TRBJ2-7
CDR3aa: CASTRVESSYEQYF
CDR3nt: TGCGCCAGCACGCGGGTCGAGAGCTCCTACGAGCAGTACTTC

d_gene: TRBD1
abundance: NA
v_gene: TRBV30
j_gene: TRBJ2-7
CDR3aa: CAWSRSGGGKPYEQYF
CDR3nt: TGTGCCTGGAGTCGTTCAGGGGGCGGTAAGCCCTACGAGCAGTACTTC

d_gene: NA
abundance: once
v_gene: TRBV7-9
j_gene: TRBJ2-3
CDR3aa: CASTNPTSGREVSDTQYF
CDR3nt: TGTGCCAGCACCAACCCGACCAGTGGCAGGGAAGTATCAGATACGCAGTATTTT

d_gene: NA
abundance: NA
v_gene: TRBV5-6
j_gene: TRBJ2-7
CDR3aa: CASSLAPGGGSYEQYF
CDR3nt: TGTGCCAGCAGCTTGGCCCCAGGGGGAGGATCCTACGAGCAGTACTTC

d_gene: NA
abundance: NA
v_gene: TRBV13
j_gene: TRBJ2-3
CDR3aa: CASSLRQGSTDTQYF
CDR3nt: TGTGCCAGCAGCTTAAGGCAGGGAAGCACAGATACGCAGTATTTT

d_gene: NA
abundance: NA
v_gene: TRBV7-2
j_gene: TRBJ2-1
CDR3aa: CASSFGTSSTRPEQFF
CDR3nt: TGTGCCAGCAGCTTCGGTACCTCCTCGACTAGACCTGAGCAGTTCTTC

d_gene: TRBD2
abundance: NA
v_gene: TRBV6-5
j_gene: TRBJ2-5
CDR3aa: CASSYSSTGGTETQYF
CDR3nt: TGTGCCAGCAGTTACTCAAGCACCGGGGGGACGGAGACCCAGTACTTC

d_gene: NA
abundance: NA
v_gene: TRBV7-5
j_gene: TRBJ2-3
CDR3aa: CARSFSLAGVEDTQYF
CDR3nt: TGTGCCAGAAGCTTCAGCCTAGCGGGAGTAGAAGATACGCAGTATTTT

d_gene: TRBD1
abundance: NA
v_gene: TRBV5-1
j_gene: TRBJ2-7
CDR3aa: CASSSSGQGLYEQYF
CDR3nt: TGCGCCAGCAGCTCCTCGGGACAGGGCCTCTACGAGCAGTACTTC

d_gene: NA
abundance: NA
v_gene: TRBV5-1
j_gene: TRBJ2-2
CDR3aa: CASSLGSNTGELFF
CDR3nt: TGCGCCAGCAGCTTGGGTAGTAACACCGGGGAGCTGTTTTTT

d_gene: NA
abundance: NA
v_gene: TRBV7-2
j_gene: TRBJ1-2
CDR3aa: CASSLGATYGYTF
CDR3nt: TGTGCCAGCAGCTTAGGGGCAACCTATGGCTACACCTTC

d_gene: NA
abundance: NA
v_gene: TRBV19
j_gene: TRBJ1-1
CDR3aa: CASSQGNAEAFF
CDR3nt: TGTGCCAGTAGTCAGGGGAACGCTGAAGCTTTCTTT

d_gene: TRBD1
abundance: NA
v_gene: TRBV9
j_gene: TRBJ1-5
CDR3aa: CASSSGTGISNQPQHF
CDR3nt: TGTGCCAGCAGCTCGGGGACAGGAATAAGCAATCAGCCCCAGCATTTT

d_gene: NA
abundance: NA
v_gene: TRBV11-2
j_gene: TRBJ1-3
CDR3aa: CASSFGRGTSISGNTIYF
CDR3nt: TGTGCCAGCAGCTTCGGCAGGGGAACATCTATCTCTGGAAACACCATATATTTT

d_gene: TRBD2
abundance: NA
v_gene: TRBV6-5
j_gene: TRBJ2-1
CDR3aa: CASSRPAGGQDEQFF
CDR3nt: TGTGCCAGCAGTAGGCCGGCGGGAGGGCAGGATGAGCAGTTCTTC

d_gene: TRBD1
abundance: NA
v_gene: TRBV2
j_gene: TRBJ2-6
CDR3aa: CASSRQGVKSGANVLTF
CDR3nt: TGTGCCAGCAGCCGACAGGGGGTTAAATCTGGGGCCAACGTCCTGACTTTC

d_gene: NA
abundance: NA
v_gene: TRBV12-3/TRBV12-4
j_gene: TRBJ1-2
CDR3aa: CASSLVQNYGYTF
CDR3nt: TGTGCCAGCAGTTTAGTACAGAACTATGGCTACACCTTC

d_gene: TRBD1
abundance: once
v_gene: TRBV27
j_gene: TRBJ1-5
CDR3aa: CASSMTGGEWQPQHF
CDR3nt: TGTGCCAGCAGTATGACAGGGGGCGAGTGGCAGCCCCAGCATTTT

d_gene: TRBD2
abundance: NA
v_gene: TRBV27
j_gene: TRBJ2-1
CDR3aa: CASSWLLSGGPYNEQFF
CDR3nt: TGTGCCAGCAGTTGGCTCCTTAGCGGGGGCCCCTACAATGAGCAGTTCTTC

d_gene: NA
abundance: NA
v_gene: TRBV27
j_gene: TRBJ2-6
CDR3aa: CASSQTRGSGANVLTF
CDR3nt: TGTGCCAGCAGTCAGACCCGGGGCTCTGGGGCCAACGTCCTGACTTTC

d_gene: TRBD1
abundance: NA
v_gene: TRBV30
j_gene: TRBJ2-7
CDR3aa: CAWSRKGAKNEQYF
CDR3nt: TGTGCCTGGAGTAGAAAGGGGGCAAAGAACGAGCAGTACTTC

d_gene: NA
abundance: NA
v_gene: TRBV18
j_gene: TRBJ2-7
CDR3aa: CASSPGAGSYEQYF
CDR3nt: TGTGCCAGCTCACCTGGGGCAGGCTCCTACGAGCAGTACTTC

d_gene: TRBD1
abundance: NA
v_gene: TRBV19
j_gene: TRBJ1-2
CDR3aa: CASSLRQGVIYGYTF
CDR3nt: TGTGCCAGTAGTCTTAGACAGGGGGTGATCTATGGCTACACCTTC

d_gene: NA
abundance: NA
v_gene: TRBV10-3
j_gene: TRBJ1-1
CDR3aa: CAIGLNTEAFF
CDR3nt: TGTGCCATCGGGCTGAACACTGAAGCTTTCTTT

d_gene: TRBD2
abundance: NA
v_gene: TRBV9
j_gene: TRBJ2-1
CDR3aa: CASSPGIGLAGLYNEQFF
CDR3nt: TGTGCCAGCAGCCCAGGCATAGGACTAGCGGGGTTGTACAATGAGCAGTTCTTC

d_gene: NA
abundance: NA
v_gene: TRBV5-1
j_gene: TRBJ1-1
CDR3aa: CASSFLMNTEAFF
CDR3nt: TGCGCCAGCAGCTTTTTAATGAACACTGAAGCTTTCTTT

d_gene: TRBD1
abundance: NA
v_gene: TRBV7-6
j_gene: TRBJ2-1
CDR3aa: CASSSVGGGTGNYNEQFF
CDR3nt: TGTGCCAGCAGCTCCGTGGGTGGAGGGACAGGGAATTACAATGAGCAGTTCTTC

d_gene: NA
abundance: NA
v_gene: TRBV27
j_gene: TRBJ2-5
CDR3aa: CASSPTQETQYF
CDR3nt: TGTGCCAGCAGTCCGACTCAAGAGACCCAGTACTTC

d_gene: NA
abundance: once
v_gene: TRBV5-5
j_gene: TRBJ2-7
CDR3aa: CASSWRSSYEQYF
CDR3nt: TGTGCCAGCAGCTGGAGGAGCTCCTACGAGCAGTACTTC

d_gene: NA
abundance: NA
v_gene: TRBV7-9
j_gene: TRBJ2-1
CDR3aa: CASSRLRGSRGNEQFF
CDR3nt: TGTGCCAGCAGCCGTTTACGAGGAAGCCGGGGCAATGAGCAGTTCTTC

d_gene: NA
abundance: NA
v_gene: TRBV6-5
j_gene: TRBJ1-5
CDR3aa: CASSTVTATNQPQHF
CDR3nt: TGTGCCAGCAGTACCGTGACAGCCACTAATCAGCCCCAGCATTTT

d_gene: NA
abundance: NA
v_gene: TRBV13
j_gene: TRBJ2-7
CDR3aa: CASSSPQAGEQYF
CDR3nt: TGTGCCAGCAGCTCCCCCCAGGCGGGTGAGCAGTACTTC

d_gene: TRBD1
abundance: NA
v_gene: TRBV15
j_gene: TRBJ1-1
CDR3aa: CATSRVGDRGRTEAFF
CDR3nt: TGTGCCACCAGCAGAGTTGGGGACAGGGGTCGCACTGAAGCTTTCTTT

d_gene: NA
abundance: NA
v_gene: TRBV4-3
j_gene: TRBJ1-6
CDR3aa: CASREEIDNSPLHF
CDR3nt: TGCGCCAGCAGAGAGGAAATAGATAATTCACCCCTCCACTTT

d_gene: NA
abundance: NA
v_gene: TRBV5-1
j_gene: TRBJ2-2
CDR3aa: CASSIARTAGELFF
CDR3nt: TGCGCCAGCAGCATCGCGCGTACGGCCGGGGAGCTGTTTTTT

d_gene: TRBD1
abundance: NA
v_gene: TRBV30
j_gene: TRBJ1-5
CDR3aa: CAWTSNRDRTYSNQPQHF
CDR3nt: TGTGCCTGGACTTCGAACCGGGACAGGACCTATAGCAATCAGCCCCAGCATTTT

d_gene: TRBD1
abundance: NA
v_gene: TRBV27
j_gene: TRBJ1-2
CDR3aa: CASSLYQGAIFYGYTF
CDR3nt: TGTGCCAGCAGTTTATATCAGGGGGCGATTTTCTATGGCTACACCTTC

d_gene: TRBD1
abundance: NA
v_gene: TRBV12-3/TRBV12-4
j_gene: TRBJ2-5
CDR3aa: CASAKDRQETQYF
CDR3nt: TGTGCCAGCGCTAAGGACAGGCAAGAGACCCAGTACTTC

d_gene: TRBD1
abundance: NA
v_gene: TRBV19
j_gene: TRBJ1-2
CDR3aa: CASSIDRGLGYTF
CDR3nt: TGTGCCAGTAGTATAGACAGGGGGTTAGGCTACACCTTC

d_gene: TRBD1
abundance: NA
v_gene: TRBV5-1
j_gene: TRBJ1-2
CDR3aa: CASSLGTGGYGGYTF
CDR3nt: TGCGCCAGCAGCTTGGGAACAGGGGGCTATGGTGGCTACACCTTC

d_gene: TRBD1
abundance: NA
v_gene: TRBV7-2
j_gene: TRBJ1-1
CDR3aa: CASRSIQGAVTEAFF
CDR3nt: TGTGCCAGCAGAAGTATACAGGGGGCTGTGACTGAAGCTTTCTTT

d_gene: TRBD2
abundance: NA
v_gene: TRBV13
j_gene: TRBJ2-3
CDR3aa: CASSMGLAGEYTDTQYF
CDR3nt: TGTGCCAGCAGCATGGGACTAGCGGGAGAATACACAGATACGCAGTATTTT

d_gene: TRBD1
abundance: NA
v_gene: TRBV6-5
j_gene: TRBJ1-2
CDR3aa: CASSYGQGARGYTF
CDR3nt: TGTGCCAGCAGCTATGGACAGGGGGCACGGGGCTACACCTTC

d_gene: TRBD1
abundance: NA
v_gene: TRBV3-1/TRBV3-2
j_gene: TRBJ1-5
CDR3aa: CASSWTGDSNQPQHF
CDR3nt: TGTGCCAGCAGCTGGACAGGGGATAGCAATCAGCCCCAGCATTTT

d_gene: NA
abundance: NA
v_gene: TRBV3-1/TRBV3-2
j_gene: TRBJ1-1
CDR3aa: CASSLPDRNTEAFF
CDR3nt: TGTGCCAGCAGTCTCCCGGACAGGAACACTGAAGCTTTCTTT

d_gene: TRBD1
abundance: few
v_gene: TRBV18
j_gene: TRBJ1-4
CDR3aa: CASSPPGQALNEKLFF
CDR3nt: TGTGCCAGCTCACCACCGGGACAGGCACTGAATGAAAAACTGTTTTTT